What follows describes a single TCR beta chain. Its specificity is unknown. The data originate from a study of cytomegalovirus exposure and HLA in healthy donors. Primers included in the PCR were 60 Vbeta and 13 Jbeta primers. Clones were sequenced by immunoSEQ multiplex PCR, and TCRdb holds only the in-frame ones, with some missing. The sample has 250,000 to 350,000 clones, approximately 90% seen once; the top ten hold approximately 2.2%. Findings of the study overall: Testing in vitro showed a few CMV-associated chains specific for CMV antigens.

Sequencing was done on a sample of PBMCs. This clonotype originated in a woman younger than 35 in good health and CMV-seronegative.

CDR3 DNA sequence: TGTGCCAGCAGCAAACCGGGACAGGGGACAAGCTCCTATAATTCACCCCTCCACTTT. It translates to CASSKPGQGTSSYNSPLHF. The chain recombines TRBV21-1 with TRBJ1-6; TRBD1 was called by the table and not checked on the DNA. TRBV21-1 is an annotated pseudogene. CDR3 length equals 19 residues.